This TCR beta chain stems from a study of blood T cell repertoires in COVID-19. Study details: The United States, Italy and Spain supplied acute and convalescent COVID-19 samples. The analysed material was cDNA or gDNA that came from T cells, B-cell-depleted T cells, or PBMCs.

The CDR3 contains 14 residues. Trimming took 10 bases from V and 2 from J; bases not matched to a gene: 10. CDR1 is SNHLY and CDR2 is FYNNEI in the germline V gene. Authors' data handling: Reference gene primer amplification gave nucleated cell count estimates. TCRdb keeps only in-frame clones here, not all; method: immunoSEQ multiplex PCR. V and J calls and clone size are copied from that table; D and trimming were computed from the DNA. The sample consists of over 30,000 clones, 65% to 90% of them appearing once. This sequence originates from a woman aged 55-69 years with active COVID-19. Sequencing was performed on peripheral blood. The chain is built from TRBV2 and TRBJ2-7; TRBD1 aligns across 8 bases. This CDR3 reads CATFTPGQAYEQYF. The CDR3 DNA reads as TGTGCCACCTTCACCCCGGGACAGGCCTACGAGCAGTACTTC.